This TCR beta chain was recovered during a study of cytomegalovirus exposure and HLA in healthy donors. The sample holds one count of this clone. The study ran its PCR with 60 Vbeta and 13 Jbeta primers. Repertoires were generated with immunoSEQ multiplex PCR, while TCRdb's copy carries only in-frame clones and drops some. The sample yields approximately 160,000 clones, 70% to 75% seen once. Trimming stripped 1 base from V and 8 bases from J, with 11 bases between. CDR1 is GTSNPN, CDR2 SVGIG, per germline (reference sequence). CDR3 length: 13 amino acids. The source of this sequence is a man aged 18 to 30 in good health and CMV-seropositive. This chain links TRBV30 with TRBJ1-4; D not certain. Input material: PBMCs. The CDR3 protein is CAWSGRGSEKLFF. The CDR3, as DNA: TGTGCCTGGAGTGGCCGGGGATCGGAAAAACTGTTTTTT.